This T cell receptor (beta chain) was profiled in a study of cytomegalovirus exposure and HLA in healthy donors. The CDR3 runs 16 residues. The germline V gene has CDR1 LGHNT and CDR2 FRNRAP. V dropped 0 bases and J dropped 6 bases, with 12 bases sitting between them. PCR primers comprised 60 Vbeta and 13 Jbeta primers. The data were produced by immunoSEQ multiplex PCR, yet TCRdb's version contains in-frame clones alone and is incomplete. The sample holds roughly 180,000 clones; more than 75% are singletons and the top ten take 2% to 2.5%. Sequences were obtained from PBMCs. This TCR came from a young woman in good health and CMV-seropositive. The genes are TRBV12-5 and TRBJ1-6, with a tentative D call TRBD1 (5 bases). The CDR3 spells CASGLVGRVANSPLHF. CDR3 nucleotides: TGTGCTAGTGGTTTGGTAGGCAGGGTCGCTAATTCACCCCTCCACTTT.